Below, one T cell receptor (beta chain) is given with its context. Its antigen is unidentified. Germline loops: CDR1 SGHTA, CDR2 FQGNSA. This CDR3 spans 14 amino acids. V gave up 5 bases and J gave up 5 bases, with 12 bases separating them. This sample is part of a study of cytomegalovirus exposure and HLA in healthy donors. General study findings and limits: The authors listed 150 to 200 TCR beta chains as cytomegalovirus-associated.

The table came from immunoSEQ multiplex PCR; TCRdb's copy has only in-frame clones and leaves some out. Among roughly 140,000 clones listed, roughly nine tenths were seen once. The sequenced sample was PBMCs. V usage is TRBV7-2 and J usage is TRBJ1-4; D unresolved. This receptor was obtained from a woman between 18 and 29 years old in good health and CMV-seropositive. The CDR3 nucleotides read TGTGCCAGCAGCCCCACCGCTATGAATGAAAAACTGTTTTTT. Its protein product is CASSPTAMNEKLFF.